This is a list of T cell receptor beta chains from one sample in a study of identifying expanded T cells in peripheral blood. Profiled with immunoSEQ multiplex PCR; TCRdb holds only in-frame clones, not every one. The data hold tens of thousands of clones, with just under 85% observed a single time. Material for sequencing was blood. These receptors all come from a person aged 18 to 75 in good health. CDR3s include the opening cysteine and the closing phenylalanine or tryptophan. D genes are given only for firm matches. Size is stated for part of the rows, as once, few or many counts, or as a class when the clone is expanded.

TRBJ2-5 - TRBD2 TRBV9 CASSPTLAGATETQYF TGTGCCAGCAGTCCCACATTAGCGGGAGCCACGGAGACCCAGTACTTC
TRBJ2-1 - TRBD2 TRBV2 CASRTGSGRPNEQFF TGTGCCAGCAGGACCGGTAGCGGGAGGCCGAATGAGCAGTTCTTC
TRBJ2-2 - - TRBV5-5 CASSLAPGRNTGELFF TGTGCCAGCAGCTTGGCCCCGGGGCGAAACACCGGGGAGCTGTTTTTT
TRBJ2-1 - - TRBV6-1 CASSEGSIYNEQFF TGTGCCAGCAGTGAAGGGTCTATATACAATGAGCAGTTCTTC
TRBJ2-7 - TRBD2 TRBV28 CASSPGLRAYEQYF TGTGCCAGCAGTCCGGGACTACGAGCCTACGAGCAGTACTTC
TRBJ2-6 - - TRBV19 CASTDSPHNSGANVLTF TGTGCCAGTACAGACAGTCCCCACAACTCTGGGGCCAACGTCCTGACTTTC
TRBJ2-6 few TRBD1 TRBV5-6 CASSSKPGQGATGANVLTF TGTGCCAGCAGCTCGAAACCGGGACAGGGGGCAACTGGGGCCAACGTCCTGACTTTC
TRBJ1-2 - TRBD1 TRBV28 CASRTQGVGANYGYTF TGTGCCAGCAGGACTCAGGGGGTAGGTGCTAACTATGGCTACACCTTC
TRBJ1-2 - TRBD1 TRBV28 CASSSTGEYGYTF TGTGCCAGCAGCTCGACAGGGGAATATGGCTACACCTTC
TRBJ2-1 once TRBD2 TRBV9 CASSARLAGVDEQFF TGTGCCAGCAGCGCCAGACTAGCGGGAGTCGATGAGCAGTTCTTC
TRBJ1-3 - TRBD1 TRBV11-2 CASSLAPRGSGGNTIYF TGTGCCAGCAGCTTAGCTCCCAGGGGGTCAGGTGGAAACACCATATATTTT
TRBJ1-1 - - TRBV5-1 CASSLTRMNTEAFF TGCGCCAGCAGCTTGACAAGGATGAACACTGAAGCTTTCTTT
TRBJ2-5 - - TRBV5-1 CASSLVAGAQETQYF TGCGCCAGCAGCTTGGTGGCGGGGGCCCAAGAGACCCAGTACTTC
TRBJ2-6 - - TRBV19 CASSMSSGANVLTF TGTGCCAGTAGTATGAGTTCTGGGGCCAACGTCCTGACTTTC
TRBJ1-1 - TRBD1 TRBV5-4 CASSLRDRVTEAFF TGTGCCAGCAGCCTCCGGGACAGGGTTACTGAAGCTTTCTTT
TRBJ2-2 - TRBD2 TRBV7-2 CASSFPSGTGELFF TGTGCCAGCAGCTTCCCTAGCGGGACCGGGGAGCTGTTTTTT
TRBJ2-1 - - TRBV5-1 CASSHTRDEQFF TGCGCCAGCAGCCACACGCGCGATGAGCAGTTCTTC
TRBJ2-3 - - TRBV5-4 CASSLANTDTQYF TGTGCCAGCAGCTTGGCTAACACAGATACGCAGTATTTT
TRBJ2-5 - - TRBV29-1 CSAHPIGGRETQYF TGCAGCGCTCACCCGATCGGGGGGCGGGAGACCCAGTACTTC
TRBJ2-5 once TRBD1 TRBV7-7 CASSLGGQGQETQYF TGTGCTAGCAGCTTAGGGGGACAGGGCCAAGAGACCCAGTACTTC